What follows are 32 T cell receptor beta chains derived from one specimen sequenced in a study of CD8+CD57+ T cells in acquired aplastic anemia (dated by TCRdb to 2016 to 2019). TCRdb lists the instrument as Illumina HiSeq 2000. TCR beta VDJ combination and CDR3 sequence profiling used genomic DNA as the template. TCRdb reanalyzed the raw reads on its own, using fastp at Q25 for trimming and MiXCR for clone calling, and kept in-frame beta chains. Identical CDR3 proteins give one entry, which carries the most common genes and DNA. The sample profile shows under 350,000 distinct CDR3 sequences; 45% to 65% of them were found once. Around 1.3% of the sample is taken by the ten largest. The patients picked for sequencing were ones in whom flow cytometry had shown an expansion of CD8+CD57+ cells. Sequenced material: sorted CD4+, CD8+, or CD8+CD57+ T cells (not recorded which) from PBMCs. These receptors originate from a human donor with aplastic anemia.

V gene TRBV11-3 combines with J gene TRBJ2-7; the D gene is possibly TRBD1 (6 bases). Trimming took off 3 bases at V and 0 bases at J, with 15 bases between the two ends. CDR3 size: 16 residues. CDR1 is SGHNT and CDR2 is YENEEA in the germline V gene. The CDR3: CASSFRVGGSSYEQYF. The CDR3 region has the DNA TGTGCCAGCAGCTTTAGGGTAGGGGGAAGCTCCTACGAGCAGTACTTC.

This clonotype has only a few counts. This could be a read error, since a much larger clone is one nucleotide away. The chain joins TRBV27 to TRBJ2-7; a weak D match, TRBD1 (6 bases). Germline V gives CDR1 MNHEY, CDR2 SMNVEV (reference sequence). The CDR3 extends over 12 amino acids. Trimming took 6 bases from V and 6 from J, leaving 12 bases between them. The CDR3 loop is CASRQGRGEQYF. As DNA, the CDR3 is TGTGCCAGCAGGCAGGGCAGGGGCGAGCAGTACTTC.

This clonotype was seen once. The genes are TRBV27 and TRBJ2-7; 9 bases are shared with TRBD1. The length of the CDR3 is 14 residues. Germline loops: CDR1 MNHEY, CDR2 SMNVEV (reference sequence). After removal of 5 bases from V and 5 bases from J, the junction contained 7 bases not matched to a gene. CDR3 amino acids: CASSALDRGNEQYF. CDR3 nucleotides: TGTGCCAGCAGTGCCCTGGACAGGGGCAACGAGCAGTACTTC.

This clonotype was counted many times. This chain joins TRBV19 and TRBJ1-6; D is unresolved. This CDR3 contains 15 residues. In germline, CDR1 is LNHDA, CDR2 SQIVND (reference sequence). V was cut by 1 base and J by 7 bases, with 11 bases left in between. The CDR3 DNA sequence: TGTGCCAGTAGTATAGGAAACAGAGAAAATTCACCCCTCCACTTT. It yields the protein CASSIGNRENSPLHF. Drawing the rest from reference TRBV19 and TRBJ1-6, the complete variable domain is DGGITQSPKYLFRKEGQNVTLSCEQNLNHDAMYWYRQDPGQGLRLIYYSQIVNDFQKGDIAEGYSVSREKKESFPLTVTSAQKNPTAFYLCASSIGNRENSPLHFGNGTRLTVT.

This clonotype has at least ten counts. The chain employs TRBV7-3 and TRBJ1-5; 7 positions match TRBD1. Germline CDR1 is SGHTA and CDR2 is FQGTGA. The CDR3 contains 15 residues. J lost 2 bases, V lost 5 bases, and 6 bases had no gene match. The CDR3 loop is CASSTQGLGNQPQHF. The CDR3, as DNA: TGTGCCAGCAGCACACAGGGGTTGGGCAATCAGCCCCAGCATTTT.

This chain connects TRBV10-2 to TRBJ1-5; D unclear. Germline CDR1 reads WSHSY; CDR2 reads SAAADI. Trimming removed 2 bases from V and 7 bases from J, with 12 bases in between. CDR3 length equals 14 residues. Written as DNA, the CDR3 is TGCGCCAGCAGTGAGACTTCCCCGGGGCAGCCCCAGCATTTT. Residues: CASSETSPGQPQHF.

This clonotype was recorded many times. The chain recombines TRBV9 with TRBJ2-2, with D possibly TRBD1 on 6 matching bases. The CDR3 covers 15 residues. Germline V lookup: CDR1 SGDLS, CDR2 YYNGEE. The germline V and J ends were trimmed by 5 bases and 5 bases, with 16 bases remaining between them. The CDR3, as DNA: TGTGCCAGCAGAGAAAGTCCAGGGGTAACCGGGGAGCTGTTTTTT. Translating gives CASRESPGVTGELFF. The full variable domain, rest sourced from reference TRBV9 and TRBJ2-2, is DSGVTQTPKHLITATGQRVTLRCSPRSGDLSVYWYQQSLDQGLQFLIQYYNGEERAKGNILERFSAQQFPDLHSELNLSSLELGDSALYFCASRESPGVTGELFFGEGSRLTVL.

This sequence joins TRBV15 and TRBJ1-5; 8 bases map to TRBD1. V lost 1 base and J lost 3; bases outside the gene matches: 2. CDR3 length: 15 amino acids. Germline V gives CDR1 LNHNV, CDR2 YYDKDF (reference sequence). CDR3 loop: CATSRGTGNNQPQHF. In DNA form, the CDR3 reads TGTGCCACCAGCAGAGGGACAGGGAACAATCAGCCCCAGCATTTT.

The rearrangement links TRBV29-1 to TRBJ2-5; D gene ambiguous. The V and J ends lost 6 bases and 5 bases respectively, with 13 bases between them. This CDR3 is built from 12 residues. In germline, CDR1 is SQVTM, CDR2 ANQGSEA. The CDR3 spells CSVRTVGETQYF. The CDR3, as DNA: TGCAGCGTGAGGACGGTGGGCGAGACCCAGTACTTC. Based on the CDR3 plus reference TRBV29-1 and TRBJ2-5, the full variable domain is SAVISQKPSRDICQRGTSLTIQCQVDSQVTMMFWYRQQPGQSLTLIATANQGSEATYESGFVIDKFPISRPNLTFSTLTVSNMSPEDSSIYLCSVRTVGETQYFGPGTRLLVL.

This rearrangement joins TRBV20-1 to TRBJ2-1; D not resolved. Germline CDR1 is DFQATT and CDR2 is SNEGSKA (reference sequence). This CDR3 is built from 17 residues. V lost 0 bases and J 8 bases, leaving 23 bases between the germline ends. CDR3 sequence: CSARDQIKGPDPDEQFF. As DNA, the CDR3 is TGCAGTGCTAGAGATCAAATCAAGGGCCCAGATCCCGATGAGCAGTTCTTC.

V is TRBV20-1 and J is TRBJ2-3; D gene ambiguous. CDR3 size: 16 residues. The germline gives CDR1 DFQATT, CDR2 SNEGSKA (reference sequence). V was shortened by 0 bases and J by 2 bases, with 15 bases between the two germline ends. The DNA of the CDR3 is TGCAGTGCTAGAGAGGGCCGGATCCGAACCACAGATACGCAGTATTTT. It encodes CSAREGRIRTTDTQYF.

This CDR3 reads CSAAGVWPQHF. The CDR3 bases are TGCAGCGCTGCTGGAGTTTGGCCCCAGCATTTT. The chain recombines TRBV29-1 with TRBJ1-5; unclear D gene. This CDR3 is 11 amino acids long. Germline loops: CDR1 SQVTM, CDR2 ANQGSEA. V was clipped by 7 bases and J by 9 bases, with 13 bases between them.

This clonotype was picked up many times. The chain uses TRBV9 and TRBJ1-4; D unresolved. V dropped 1 base and J dropped 7 bases, with 14 bases sitting between them. The germline gives CDR1 SGDLS, CDR2 YYNGEE. The CDR3 is 15 residues long. DNA for the CDR3: TGTGCCAGCAGCGTAAGGGCAGTGGAAAGTGAAAAACTGTTTTTT. It yields the protein CASSVRAVESEKLFF.

Here the CDR3 reads CASSLNGGPYEQYF. As DNA, the CDR3 is TGTGCCAGCAGCTTAAACGGTGGTCCCTACGAGCAGTACTTC. The chain recombines TRBV7-2 with TRBJ2-7; D remains ambiguous. Per the germline V gene, CDR1 is SGHTA and CDR2 is FQGNSA. Trimming shortened V by 2 bases and J by 2 bases, and 10 bases separated the two germline ends. This CDR3 comprises 14 residues.

Ten or more counts support this clonotype. The rearrangement joins TRBV5-1 to TRBJ2-3; tentative D call: TRBD2 (6 bases). Deletions cut 0 bases from V and 9 bases from J, with 17 bases between. The germline V gene has CDR1 SGHRS and CDR2 YFSETQ. This CDR3 comprises 15 residues. CDR3 amino acids: CASSLAIGLASTQYF. The CDR3 nucleotides are TGCGCCAGCAGCTTGGCCATAGGCCTAGCGAGCACGCAGTATTTT.

Ten or more counts support this clonotype. The rearrangement joins TRBV12-3 or TRBV12-4 to TRBJ2-1, with TRBD2 matching over 15 bases. The length of the CDR3 is 16 residues. Trimming took 5 bases from V and 9 from J; bases not matched to a gene: 8. The CDR3 is CASSQWTSGRVSEQFF. CDR3 sequence (DNA): TGTGCCAGCAGTCAATGGACTAGCGGGAGGGTGAGTGAGCAGTTCTTC.

This chain connects TRBV7-9 to TRBJ2-7; 8 bases line up with TRBD1. The junction had 10 bases not matched to a gene; V was cut back by 5 bases and J by 7 bases. This CDR3 has 14 residues. Germline values: CDR1 SEHNR, CDR2 FQNEAQ (reference sequence). CDR3 nucleotides: TGTGCCAGCAGCCCTCGGACAGGGTTGTGGGAGCAGTACTTC. This translates into CASSPRTGLWEQYF.

This chain joins TRBV12-3 or TRBV12-4 and TRBJ1-1; D is unresolved. Trimming cost V 6 bases and J 1 base, with 12 bases left between them. The CDR3 totals 14 residues. The CDR3 DNA reads as TGTGCCAGCAGCTTACCCAGCCCGAACACTGAAGCTTTCTTT. Amino acid sequence: CASSLPSPNTEAFF.

This clonotype was counted once. This rearrangement joins TRBV7-9 to TRBJ2-1; 9 positions agree with TRBD1. The V gene's germline CDR1 is SEHNR and CDR2 FQNEAQ (reference sequence). This CDR3 spans 14 amino acids. The V and J ends lost 5 bases and 5 bases, in that order; junction bases with no gene match: 4. The CDR3 is CASSGTGSDNEQFF. CDR3 coding DNA: TGTGCCAGCAGCGGGACAGGGTCCGACAATGAGCAGTTCTTC.

This chain connects TRBV6-5 to TRBJ1-3, with D tentatively TRBD1 (5 bases). The ends were cut back, 0 bases at V and 4 bases at J, with 16 bases in the middle. Per the germline V gene, CDR1 is MNHEY and CDR2 is SVGAGI. The CDR3 contains 17 residues. CDR3 amino acids: CASSYSLKAGYGNTIYF. In nucleotides, the CDR3 is TGTGCCAGCAGTTACTCCCTAAAGGCAGGGTACGGAAACACCATATATTTT.

Worth noting for this clonotype: One end of the junction is discordant with germline, which a read error may explain. The CDR3 here is CTSVGTSGFTDMQYF. The CDR3 DNA reads TGTACCAGCGTAGGGACTAGCGGGTTCACAGATATGCAGTATTTT. The chain is built from TRBV25-1 and TRBJ2-3, with 12 bases aligning to TRBD2. CDR3 length equals 15 residues. Germline values: CDR1 MGHDK, CDR2 SYGVNS.

The CDR3 spells CASRQSGETQYF. The DNA of the CDR3 is TGTGCCAGTAGGCAGAGTGGGGAGACCCAGTACTTC. This sequence joins TRBV19 and TRBJ2-5; unclear D gene. V was pared by 6 bases and J by 5 bases, with 10 bases between. The V gene's germline CDR1 is LNHDA and CDR2 SQIVND (reference sequence). There are 12 residues in the CDR3. The full variable domain, its missing parts supplied by reference TRBV19 and TRBJ2-5, is DGGITQSPKYLFRKEGQNVTLSCEQNLNHDAMYWYRQDPGQGLRLIYYSQIVNDFQKGDIAEGYSVSREKKESFPLTVTSAQKNPTAFYLCASRQSGETQYFGPGTRLLVL.

Many counts were recorded for this clonotype. The V and J genes are TRBV2 and TRBJ1-2; D gene unclear. This CDR3 has 14 amino acids. Germline values: CDR1 SNHLY, CDR2 FYNNEI. V lost 4 bases and J lost 3, with 12 bases in between. CDR3 in amino acids: CASSAAGRDYGYTF. CDR3 nucleotide sequence: TGTGCCAGCAGTGCTGCGGGGAGGGACTATGGCTACACCTTC.

The table lists this clonotype with many counts. The gene calls are TRBV11-1 and TRBJ1-2; 7 bases line up with TRBD1. This CDR3 contains 15 residues. CDR1 and CDR2 from the germline V gene are SGHAT and FQDESV (reference sequence). With V trimmed by 5 bases and J by 4 bases, 10 bases remained unmatched. Here the CDR3 DNA reads TGTGCCAGCAGCCCTCGGGACAGAAGTTTCTATGGCTACACCTTC. It yields the protein CASSPRDRSFYGYTF.

The chain is built from TRBV25-1 and TRBJ2-5; 8 nucleotides align to TRBD1. The CDR3 covers 14 residues. Germline CDR1 and CDR2: MGHDK and SYGVNS. V dropped 4 bases and J dropped 4; count of bases not matched to a gene: 5. The CDR3 here is CASSAGQGRETQYF. CDR3 DNA: TGTGCCAGCAGTGCAGGACAGGGTCGAGAGACCCAGTACTTC.

V and J are TRBV9 and TRBJ2-1; D is perhaps TRBD2 (5 bases). Germline assignment: CDR1 SGDLS and CDR2 YYNGEE. The CDR3 runs 15 residues. Between the trimmed V and J ends, which lost 7 bases and 5 bases, there was a span of 19 bases. The CDR3 here is CASSQTLRSDNEQFF. CDR3 DNA: TGTGCCAGCTCCCAGACCCTTCGTAGCGACAATGAGCAGTTCTTC. Full variable domain (remainder filled in from reference TRBV9 and TRBJ2-1): DSGVTQTPKHLITATGQRVTLRCSPRSGDLSVYWYQQSLDQGLQFLIQYYNGEERAKGNILERFSAQQFPDLHSELNLSSLELGDSALYFCASSQTLRSDNEQFFGPGTRLTVL.

Details on this clonotype: The junction shows a germline mismatch at one end, possibly a read error. The chain has TRBV9 and TRBJ1-5; a possible D gene is TRBD1 (5 bases). This CDR3 is built from 15 residues. Germline CDR1 SGDLS, CDR2 YYNGEE. The CDR3 loop reads CASTVDSGAGQPQHF. The CDR3 bases are TGTGCCAGCACCGTAGATTCTGGGGCAGGTCAGCCCCAGCATTTT.

The V gene is TRBV6-1, the J gene TRBJ1-2, with TRBD1 matching over 8 bases. With V trimmed by 10 bases and J by 7 bases, 11 bases remained unmatched. The CDR3 runs to 13 residues. Per germline, CDR1 MNHNS and CDR2 SASEGT. The CDR3 bases are TGTGCCACCGATGAGGACAGGGTCAGTGGCTACACCTTC. This codes for CATDEDRVSGYTF.

The chain employs TRBV7-2 and TRBJ2-7; a possible D gene is TRBD2 (5 bases). The CDR3 is 14 amino acids. Per the germline V gene, CDR1 is SGHTA and CDR2 is FQGNSA. Deletions cut 1 base from V and 7 bases from J, with 14 bases between. In nucleotides, the CDR3 is TGTGCCAGCAGCTTAGGGCCCAACCCGGGGGAGCAGTACTTC. Amino acids: CASSLGPNPGEQYF. The full variable domain, in which reference TRBV7-2 and TRBJ2-7 provide the parts outside the CDR3, is GAGVSQSPSNKVTEKGKDVELRCDPISGHTALYWYRQSLGQGLEFLIYFQGNSAPDKSGLPSDRFSAERTGGSVSTLTIQRTQQEDSAVYLCASSLGPNPGEQYFGPGTRLTVT.

This clonotype was observed many times. The gene calls are TRBV10-3 and TRBJ1-5; 8 positions match TRBD1. This CDR3 spans 13 amino acids. V lost 10 bases and J lost 5; bases outside the gene matches: 7. Germline V gene sequence: CDR1 ENHRY, CDR2 SYGVKD. This CDR3 is CATTQGADQPQHF. The DNA for the CDR3 is TGTGCCACGACCCAGGGGGCGGATCAGCCCCAGCATTTT.

This clonotype was observed at least ten times. The V gene is TRBV5-1, the J gene TRBJ2-5, with D tentatively TRBD1 (5 bases). Germline V gives CDR1 SGHRS, CDR2 YFSETQ. V lost 3 bases, J lost 2 bases, and 8 bases lay in between. This CDR3 is 13 amino acids long. The CDR3 loop reads CASSSQGQETQYF. CDR3 nucleotide sequence: TGCGCCAGCAGCTCGCAGGGTCAAGAGACCCAGTACTTC.

CDR3 sequence reads: CASREPTVSGELFF. The CDR3 DNA reads TGTGCCAGTAGAGAACCCACGGTATCCGGGGAGCTGTTTTTT. The chain couples TRBV19 to TRBJ2-2; D unresolved. Trimming took off 6 bases at V and 6 bases at J, with 14 bases between the two ends. This CDR3 contains 14 residues. Per germline, CDR1 LNHDA and CDR2 SQIVND (reference sequence).